This is a list of T cell receptor beta chains from one sample in a study of cytomegalovirus exposure and HLA in healthy donors. The repertoire was sequenced with immunoSEQ multiplex PCR; TCRdb's copy has only in-frame clones and lacks some. Among 95,000 to 150,000 clones listed, 55% to 75% were seen once. The sample taken for sequencing was PBMCs. The receptor source for this set is a woman aged 40 to 50 in good health and CMV-seropositive. CDR3s leave out the opening cysteine and the closing phenylalanine or tryptophan. D genes are given only for firm matches. Clone size is shown for a subset of rows, as once, few, many or a class of expanded clone.

v_gene	j_gene	d_gene	abundance	CDR3aa
TRBV10-3	TRBJ1-2	.	many	AISGLRVEGYT
TRBV7-2	TRBJ2-3	.	.	ASSLAEGTTQY
TRBV15	TRBJ2-7	.	.	ATSRGGGEAYEQY
TRBV11-2	TRBJ1-1	.	.	ASSLAREGTEAF
TRBV7-2	TRBJ2-7	.	.	ASSPGYSYEQY
TRBV5-1	TRBJ1-2	.	.	ASSLAGGDNYGYT
TRBV10-1	TRBJ2-2	.	.	ASSDGSAVTGELF
TRBV7-3	TRBJ1-5	TRBD1	.	ASSPNTGGHHLSNQPQH
TRBV25-1	TRBJ2-7	TRBD1	.	ASSGRRQGVYEQY
TRBV27	TRBJ1-5	.	few	ASSFYNQPQH
TRBV12-5	TRBJ2-1	TRBD2	.	ASGPRLAGAYNEQF
TRBV7-9	TRBJ1-2	.	.	ASSSAMGYT
TRBV7-2	TRBJ2-7	.	.	ASSSRVYPEQY
TRBV18	TRBJ1-2	.	few	ASSPESVYGYT
TRBV9	TRBJ1-6	.	.	ASSVASRADSPLH
TRBV2	TRBJ2-1	TRBD2	.	ASIIPSGGAGNEQF
TRBV6-5	TRBJ1-1	.	few	ASSYAGKLNTEAF
TRBV7-9	TRBJ2-1	.	.	ASSEGQQF
TRBV7-9	TRBJ1-2	TRBD1	few	ASSPGQGNYGYT
TRBV5-1	TRBJ2-1	TRBD1	.	ASSPGTGPYNEQF
TRBV7-2	TRBJ2-7	TRBD1	.	ASSLDRAYEQY
TRBV6-4	TRBJ2-2	TRBD2	.	ASKAGEDTGELF
TRBV6-5	TRBJ1-2	.	few	ASSYGGTYGYT
TRBV18	TRBJ2-5	TRBD2	.	ASSPGLAETQY
TRBV16	TRBJ1-2	TRBD1	few	ASSQSFTGGVNGYT
TRBV5-1	TRBJ1-6	.	once	ASSREGSYNSPLH
TRBV7-2	TRBJ2-3	.	.	ASSLVGLEDTQY
TRBV4-1	TRBJ2-5	.	.	ASSPRVDRGETQY
TRBV11-2	TRBJ1-2	TRBD1	.	ASSPQGGRYASYGYT
TRBV5-3	TRBJ2-3	TRBD2	.	ARSFVRGLAGGSTDTQY
TRBV6-5	TRBJ1-1	.	.	ASSYSEEMNTEAF
TRBV10-3	TRBJ1-4	TRBD1	.	AISTSGTGDEKLF
TRBV2	TRBJ1-5	.	few	ASSPEGGSNNQPQH
TRBV15	TRBJ1-2	.	.	ATSRIEVTGGYT
TRBV15	TRBJ1-1	.	.	ATSRDIARRSEAF
TRBV4-1	TRBJ1-5	.	few	ASSHEDQPQH
TRBV6-4	TRBJ1-6	.	.	ASSPEKNSPLH
TRBV6-1	TRBJ1-5	TRBD1	.	ASSPGGGDQPQH
TRBV19	TRBJ1-5	TRBD1	few	ASSGRGQYNQPQH
TRBV2	TRBJ2-7	TRBD1	.	ASSEDDRVQVPREAYEQY
TRBV4-1	TRBJ1-4	.	few	ASSPGVNNEKLF
TRBV7-6	TRBJ2-3	.	.	ASSGRTTDTQY
TRBV7-3	TRBJ2-1	TRBD1	once	ASSQTATGAQGEQF
TRBV19	TRBJ2-5	TRBD2	few	ASSPGTSVEETQY
TRBV29-1	TRBJ1-1	.	.	SVAFNFPWEAF